The sequence of this T cell receptor (beta chain) was determined in a study of chemoradiotherapy in HPV16-positive cancers. The germline V gene has CDR1 SGHRS and CDR2 YFSETQ. With 6 bases removed from V and 6 bases from J, the gap between germline ends came to 19 bases. The CDR3 contains 16 residues. Sequencing was performed with immunoSEQ multiplex PCR; in TCRdb, only in-frame clones are kept and a portion is missing. The data hold about 20,000 clones, with around 87% observed a single time. General study findings and limits: Candidate HPV-specific clones and E7-related TCR motifs grew in tumor during treatment. In HPV16-positive patients, HPV-responsive T-cell expansion tracked better recurrence-free survival.

Remarks on this clone: Its specificity is unknown.

The receptor was derived from a human donor with HPV-associated anogenital cancer. The J gene is TRBJ1-6, the V gene TRBV5-1; tentative D call: TRBD1 (6 bases). The input for sequencing was blood, taken from a patient who underwent chemoradiotherapy. DNA for the CDR3: TGCGCCAGCACCCTGGGGGGGGCGCGAGGTAATTCACCCCTCCACTTT. Translated: CASTLGGARGNSPLHF.